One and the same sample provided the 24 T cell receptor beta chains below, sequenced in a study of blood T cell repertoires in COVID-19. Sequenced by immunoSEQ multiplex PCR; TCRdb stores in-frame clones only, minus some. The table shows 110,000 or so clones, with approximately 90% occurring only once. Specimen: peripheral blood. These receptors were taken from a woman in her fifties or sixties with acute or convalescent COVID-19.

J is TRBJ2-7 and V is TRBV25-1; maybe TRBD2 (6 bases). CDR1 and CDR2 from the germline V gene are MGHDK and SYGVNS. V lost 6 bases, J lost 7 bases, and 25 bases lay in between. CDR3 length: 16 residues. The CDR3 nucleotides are TGTGCCAGCAGCGGGACTGAGGGTCATATTTCTGGGGAGCAGTACTTC. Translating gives CASSGTEGHISGEQYF.

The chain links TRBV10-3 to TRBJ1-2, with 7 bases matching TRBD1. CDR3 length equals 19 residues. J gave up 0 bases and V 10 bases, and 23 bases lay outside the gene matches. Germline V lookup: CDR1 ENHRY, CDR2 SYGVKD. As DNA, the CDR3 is TGTGCCACCGCGGAGGAAGGGGGCCCAGTTTCCGTACCTAACTATGGCTACACCTTC. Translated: CATAEEGGPVSVPNYGYTF.

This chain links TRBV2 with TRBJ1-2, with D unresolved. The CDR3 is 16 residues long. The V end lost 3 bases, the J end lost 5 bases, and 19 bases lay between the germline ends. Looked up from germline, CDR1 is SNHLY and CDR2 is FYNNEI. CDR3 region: CASSELRAGGTYGYTF. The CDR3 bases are TGTGCCAGCAGTGAGTTGAGGGCAGGTGGCACATATGGCTACACCTTC.

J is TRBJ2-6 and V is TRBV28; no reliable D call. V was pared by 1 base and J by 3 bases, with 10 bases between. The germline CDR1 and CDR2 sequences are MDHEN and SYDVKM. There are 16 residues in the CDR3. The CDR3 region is CASSLLAYYGANVLTF. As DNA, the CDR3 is TGTGCCAGCAGTTTATTAGCCTATTATGGGGCCAACGTCCTGACTTTC.

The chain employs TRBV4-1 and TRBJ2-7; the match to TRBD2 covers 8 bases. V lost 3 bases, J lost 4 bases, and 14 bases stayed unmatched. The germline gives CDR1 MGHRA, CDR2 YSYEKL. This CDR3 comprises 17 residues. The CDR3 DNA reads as TGCGCCAGCAGCCACACTTCAGCCGGACTAGCCTCTTACGAGCAGTACTTC. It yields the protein CASSHTSAGLASYEQYF.

The CDR3: CASTDVDRGRNQPQHF. CDR3 DNA sequence: TGTGCCAGTACCGACGTGGACAGAGGAAGAAATCAGCCCCAGCATTTT. This rearrangement joins TRBV19 to TRBJ1-5; D is perhaps TRBD1 (6 bases). Trimming removed 7 bases at V and 4 bases at J, with 20 bases between. CDR3 size: 16 residues. In germline, CDR1 is LNHDA, CDR2 SQIVND (reference sequence).

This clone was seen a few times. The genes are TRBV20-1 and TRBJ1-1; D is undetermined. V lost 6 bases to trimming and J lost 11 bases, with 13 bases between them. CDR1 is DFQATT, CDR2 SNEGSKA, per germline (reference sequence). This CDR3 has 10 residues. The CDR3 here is CSALEERAFF. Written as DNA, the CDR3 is TGCAGTGCCCTGGAGGAACGGGCTTTCTTT.

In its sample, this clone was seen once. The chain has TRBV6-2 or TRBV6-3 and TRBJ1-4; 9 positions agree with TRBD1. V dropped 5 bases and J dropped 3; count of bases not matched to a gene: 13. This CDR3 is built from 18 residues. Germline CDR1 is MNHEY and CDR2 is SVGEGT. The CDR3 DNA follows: TGTGCCAGCAGTATCTCCGGGACAGGGTTTGGAGCTAATGAAAAACTGTTTTTT. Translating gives CASSISGTGFGANEKLFF.

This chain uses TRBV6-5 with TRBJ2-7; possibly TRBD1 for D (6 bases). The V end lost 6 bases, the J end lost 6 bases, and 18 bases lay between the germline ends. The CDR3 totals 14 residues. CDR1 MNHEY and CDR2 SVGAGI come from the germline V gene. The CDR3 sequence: CASSPGDPWTEQYF. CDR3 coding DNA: TGTGCCAGCAGCCCAGGGGACCCCTGGACCGAGCAGTACTTC.

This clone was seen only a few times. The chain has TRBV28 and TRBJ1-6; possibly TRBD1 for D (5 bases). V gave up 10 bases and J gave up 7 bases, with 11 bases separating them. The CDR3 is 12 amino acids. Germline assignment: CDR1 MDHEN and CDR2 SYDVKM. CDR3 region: CAIRQPNSPLHF. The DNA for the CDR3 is TGTGCCATAAGACAGCCCAATTCACCCCTCCACTTT.

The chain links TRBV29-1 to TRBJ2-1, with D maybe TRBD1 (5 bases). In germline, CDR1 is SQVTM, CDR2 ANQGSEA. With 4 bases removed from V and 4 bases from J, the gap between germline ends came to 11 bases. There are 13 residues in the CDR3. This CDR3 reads CSVVLGLYNEQFF. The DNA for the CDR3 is TGCAGCGTTGTTCTGGGGCTTTACAATGAGCAGTTCTTC.

The CDR3 bases are TGTGCCAGCAGTTCCGGGAACTTAGAGACCCAGTACTTC. Residues: CASSSGNLETQYF. V is TRBV12-3 or TRBV12-4 and J is TRBJ2-5; the D gene is possibly TRBD2 (5 bases). Trimming shortened V by 4 bases and J by 4 bases, and 10 bases separated the two germline ends. The CDR3 extends over 13 amino acids.

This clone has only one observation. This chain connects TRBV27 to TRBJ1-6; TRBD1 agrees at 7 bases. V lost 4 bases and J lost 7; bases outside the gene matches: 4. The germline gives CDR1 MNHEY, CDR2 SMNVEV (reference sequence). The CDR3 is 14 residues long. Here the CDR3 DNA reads TGTGCCAGCAGTTCATACAGGGGAAATTCACCCCTCCACTTT. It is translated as CASSSYRGNSPLHF.

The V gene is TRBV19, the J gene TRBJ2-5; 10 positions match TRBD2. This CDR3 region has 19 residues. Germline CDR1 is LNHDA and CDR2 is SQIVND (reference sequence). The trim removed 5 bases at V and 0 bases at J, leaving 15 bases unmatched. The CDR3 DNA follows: TGTGCCAGTAGTCCCGGACTAGCGGTCCTATGGGGGCACCAAGAGACCCAGTACTTC. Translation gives CASSPGLAVLWGHQETQYF.

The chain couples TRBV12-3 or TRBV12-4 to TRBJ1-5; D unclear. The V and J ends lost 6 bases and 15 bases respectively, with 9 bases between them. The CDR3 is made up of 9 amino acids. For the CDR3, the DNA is TGTGCCAGCAGGCTATACTGGCATTTT. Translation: CASRLYWHF.

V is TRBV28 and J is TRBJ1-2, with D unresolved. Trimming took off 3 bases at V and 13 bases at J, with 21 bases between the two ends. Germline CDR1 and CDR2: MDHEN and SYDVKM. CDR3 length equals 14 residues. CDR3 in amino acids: CASSFRVLGWSSTF. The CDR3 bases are TGTGCCAGCAGTTTCCGGGTCCTCGGGTGGTCGTCCACCTTC.

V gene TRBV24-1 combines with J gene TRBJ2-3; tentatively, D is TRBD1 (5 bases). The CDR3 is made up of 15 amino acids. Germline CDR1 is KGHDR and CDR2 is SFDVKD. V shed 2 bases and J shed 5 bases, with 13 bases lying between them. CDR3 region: CATSDYGIQGDTQYF. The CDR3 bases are TGTGCCACCAGTGATTACGGAATTCAGGGAGATACGCAGTATTTT.

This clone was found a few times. The CDR3 is CASSQVRETSYTF. CDR3 DNA: TGCGCCAGCAGCCAAGTACGGGAGACCAGCTACACCTTC. This sequence joins TRBV4-3 and TRBJ1-2, with D unresolved. Germline V lookup: CDR1 LGHNA, CDR2 YSLEER. Trimming stripped 1 base from V and 9 bases from J, with 12 bases between. The CDR3 totals 13 residues.

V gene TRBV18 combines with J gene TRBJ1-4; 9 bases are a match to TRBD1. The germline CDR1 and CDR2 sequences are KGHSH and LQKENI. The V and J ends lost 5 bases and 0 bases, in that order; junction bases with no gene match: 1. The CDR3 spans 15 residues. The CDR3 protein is CASSWTGATNEKLFF. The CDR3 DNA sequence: TGTGCCAGCTCATGGACAGGGGCAACTAATGAAAAACTGTTTTTT.

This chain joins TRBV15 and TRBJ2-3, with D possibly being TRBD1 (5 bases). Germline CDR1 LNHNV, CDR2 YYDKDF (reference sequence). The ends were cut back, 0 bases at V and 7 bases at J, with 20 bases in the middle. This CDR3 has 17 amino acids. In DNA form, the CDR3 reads TGTGCCACCAGCAGAGATCCCACAAGGATAGCAGGGAATACGCAGTATTTT. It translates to CATSRDPTRIAGNTQYF.

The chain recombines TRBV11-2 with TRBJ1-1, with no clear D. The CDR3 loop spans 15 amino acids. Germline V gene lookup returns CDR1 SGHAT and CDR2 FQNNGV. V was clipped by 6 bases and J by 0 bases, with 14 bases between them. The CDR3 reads CASSPQANMNTEAFF. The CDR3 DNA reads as TGTGCCAGCAGTCCCCAGGCAAACATGAACACTGAAGCTTTCTTT. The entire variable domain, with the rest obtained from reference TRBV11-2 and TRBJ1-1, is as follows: EAGVAQSPRYKIIEKRQSVAFWCNPISGHATLYWYQQILGQGPKLLIQFQNNGVVDDSQLPKDRFSAERLKGVDSTLKIQPAKLEDSAVYLCASSPQANMNTEAFFGQGTRLTVV.

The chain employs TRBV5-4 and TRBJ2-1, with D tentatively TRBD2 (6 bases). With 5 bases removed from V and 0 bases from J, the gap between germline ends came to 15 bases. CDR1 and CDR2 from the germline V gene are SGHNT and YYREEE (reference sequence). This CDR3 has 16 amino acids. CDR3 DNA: TGTGCCAGCAGGCCCGGCCGGGAGAGCTCCTACAATGAGCAGTTCTTC. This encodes CASRPGRESSYNEQFF.

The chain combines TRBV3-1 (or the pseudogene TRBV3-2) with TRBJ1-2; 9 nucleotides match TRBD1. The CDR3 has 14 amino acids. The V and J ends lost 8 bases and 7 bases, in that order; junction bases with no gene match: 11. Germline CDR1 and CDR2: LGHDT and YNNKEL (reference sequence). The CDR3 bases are TGTGCCAGCGGAAGTTACAGGGGGCTTGGTGGCTACACCTTC. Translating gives CASGSYRGLGGYTF.

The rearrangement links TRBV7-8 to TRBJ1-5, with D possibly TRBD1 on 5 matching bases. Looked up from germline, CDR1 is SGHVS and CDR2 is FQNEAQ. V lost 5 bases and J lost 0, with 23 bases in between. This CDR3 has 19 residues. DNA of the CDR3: TGTGCCAGCAGCAGAGGGGCCTCCTCTCCCCGTTATAGCAATCAGCCCCAGCATTTT. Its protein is CASSRGASSPRYSNQPQHF.